Below, 32 T cell receptor beta chains from the same sample are listed, as sequenced in a study of shared clonotypes between healthy human individuals. Assay used: immunoSEQ multiplex PCR; TCRdb lists only in-frame clones, some missing. The data show about 490,000 clones, about 79% seen once. Sequencing was carried out using PBMCs. These receptors were obtained from a woman in her thirties or forties in good health. Some clones in this sample may be carry-over from other donors' samples.

The V gene is TRBV6-5, the J gene TRBJ1-5, with D uncertain. Per the germline V gene, CDR1 is MNHEY and CDR2 is SVGAGI. The CDR3 has 14 residues. Trimming took off 0 bases at V and 6 bases at J, with 9 bases between the two ends. Written as DNA, the CDR3 is TGTGCCAGCAGTTACTCGCCGGGTGGTCAGCCCCAGCATTTT. This sequence encodes CASSYSPGGQPQHF.

This chain links TRBV6-1 with TRBJ1-2; D gene uncertain. Germline V gene lookup returns CDR1 MNHNS and CDR2 SASEGT. Deletions cut 4 bases from V and 4 bases from J, with 7 bases between. The CDR3 runs to 12 residues. CDR3 coding DNA: TGTGCCAGCAGTGGACACTCCTATGGCTACACCTTC. Protein sequence: CASSGHSYGYTF.

This clone was seen a single time. This chain links TRBV5-1 with TRBJ2-3; 9 positions match TRBD2. Germline CDR1 and CDR2: SGHRS and YFSETQ. With V trimmed by 5 bases and J by 4 bases, 5 bases remained unmatched. The CDR3 sequence is 14 residues long. This CDR3 reads CASRREGSADTQYF. The CDR3 nucleotides are TGCGCCAGCAGGCGGGAGGGCTCAGCAGATACGCAGTATTTT.

V is TRBV19 and J is TRBJ1-4; 9 bases align to TRBD1. The germline gives CDR1 LNHDA, CDR2 SQIVND (reference sequence). J was trimmed by 6 bases and V by 6 bases; bases with no gene match: 8. The CDR3 totals 15 residues. CDR3 amino acids: CASRAKDRGHEKLFF. In DNA form, the CDR3 reads TGTGCCAGTAGGGCCAAGGACAGGGGCCATGAAAAACTGTTTTTT.

This clone came up once. Since a much larger clone is just one base distant, this may be a read error. This CDR3 is CASSFNQPQHF. Written as DNA, the CDR3 is TGTGCCAGCAGCTTTAATCAGCCCCAGCATTTT. This chain links TRBV7-2 with TRBJ1-5; D is uncertain. There are 11 residues in the CDR3. Germline-derived CDR1 and CDR2 are SGHTA and FQGNSA. The V gene lost 3 bases and the J gene lost 4 bases, with 1 base spanning the gap.

This rearrangement joins TRBV6-5 to TRBJ1-1; 7 bases align to TRBD1. This CDR3 has 14 amino acids. Germline-derived CDR1 and CDR2 are MNHEY and SVGAGI. The junction had 5 bases not matched to a gene; V was cut back by 0 bases and J by 7 bases. CDR3 nucleotide sequence: TGTGCCAGCAGTTACTCGACCAGGGGGGATGAAGCTTTCTTT. This gives the protein CASSYSTRGDEAFF.

With regard to this clone: A far larger clone is a single base away, which makes a read error likely. Other DNA sequences in the same sample also yield this CDR3. The chain links TRBV9 to TRBJ1-5; D perhaps matches TRBD1 (6 bases). The germline CDR1 and CDR2 sequences are SGDLS and YYNGEE. V was pared by 2 bases and J by 4 bases, with 16 bases between. The CDR3 extends over 16 amino acids. CDR3 in DNA: TGTGCCAGCAGCGTCCACAGGGTGTGTAGTAATCAGCCCCAGCATTTT. Translated, it gives CASSVHRVCSNQPQHF.

The V and J genes are TRBV28 and TRBJ2-7; 9 nucleotides match TRBD1. The length of the CDR3 is 16 residues. J lost 3 bases, V lost 5 bases, and 11 bases had no gene match. The germline V gene encodes CDR1 MDHEN and CDR2 SYDVKM. The CDR3 here is CASSDLPGQGGYEQYF. Written as DNA, the CDR3 is TGTGCCAGCAGTGATCTACCGGGACAGGGAGGCTACGAGCAGTACTTC.

This chain connects TRBV5-6 to TRBJ1-6; TRBD1 matches at 8 bases. The CDR3 extends over 14 amino acids. J gave up 8 bases and V 2 bases, and 3 bases lay outside the gene matches. From germline, CDR1 is SGHDT and CDR2 YYEEEE. CDR3 in DNA: TGTGCCAGCAGCTTCGACAGGGGCGATTCACCCCTCCACTTT. It translates to CASSFDRGDSPLHF.

Comment on this clone: This may be a read error: a much more frequent sequence differs by one nucleotide. V is TRBV5-4 and J is TRBJ2-2, with D perhaps given as TRBD1 or TRBD2 (5 bases each). Germline CDR1 reads SGHNT; CDR2 reads YYREEE (reference sequence). The CDR3 contains 13 residues. The CDR3 here is CASSLGGFGELSF. DNA of the CDR3: TGTGCCAGCAGCTTGGGGGGGTTCGGGGAGCTGTCTTTT.

This clone was seen just once. The chain links TRBV25-1 to TRBJ2-5; D is undetermined. Trimming pared 8 bases from V and 5 bases from J, leaving 12 bases between. This CDR3 is built from 12 residues. Germline loops: CDR1 MGHDK, CDR2 SYGVNS. CDR3 DNA: TGTGCCAGCCGTTCTCCGTGGGAGACCCAGTACTTC. Its translation: CASRSPWETQYF.

In DNA, the CDR3 is TGTGCCAGCAGCCCCCGGGCAATTTACAATGAGCAGTTCTTC. As protein: CASSPRAIYNEQFF. The J gene is TRBJ2-1, the V gene TRBV11-2; D is unclear. Trimming pared 5 bases from V and 4 bases from J, leaving 12 bases between. The CDR3 is 14 residues long. Per the germline V gene, CDR1 is SGHAT and CDR2 is FQNNGV.

This clone was recorded a few times. The gene calls are TRBV2 and TRBJ2-3; 9 nucleotides match TRBD1. Per germline, CDR1 SNHLY and CDR2 FYNNEI. V dropped 8 bases and J dropped 3; count of bases not matched to a gene: 3. The CDR3 loop spans 13 amino acids. CDR3 nucleotides: TGTGCCAGCCCGGGACAGGGAACAGATACGCAGTATTTT. It yields the protein CASPGQGTDTQYF.

The chain uses TRBV5-1 and TRBJ2-7; 10 bases are a match to TRBD1. The CDR3 spans 15 residues. Per the germline V gene, CDR1 is SGHRS and CDR2 is YFSETQ. The ends lost 4 bases at V and 3 bases at J; junction bases unmatched: 7. The chain's CDR3 is CASSPGTGVNYEQYF. The CDR3 DNA reads TGCGCCAGCAGCCCCGGGACAGGGGTAAACTACGAGCAGTACTTC.

About this clone: Since a much larger clone is just one base distant, this may be a read error. The chain joins TRBV30 to TRBJ1-1; TRBD1 is a possible D gene (5 bases). The germline CDR1 and CDR2 sequences are GTSNPN and SVGIG (reference sequence). CDR3 length: 13 residues. With 3 bases removed from V and 4 bases from J, the gap between germline ends came to 12 bases. CDR3 DNA sequence: TGTGCCTGGAGGGATACAGGCCTCACTGAAGCTTTCTTT. It yields the protein CAWRDTGLTEAFF. Using reference TRBV30 and TRBJ1-1 for the parts outside the CDR3, the full variable domain is SQTIHQWPATLVQPVGSPLSLECTVEGTSNPNLYWYRQAAGRGLQLLFYSVGIGQISSEVPQNLSASRPQDRQFILSSKKLLLSDSGFYLCAWRDTGLTEAFFGQGTRLTVV.

The chain uses TRBV28 and TRBJ2-7, with 9 bases that match TRBD1. CDR3 length equals 15 residues. Germline trimming cut 5 bases from V and 0 bases from J; bases unmatched to any gene: 5. Germline CDR1 and CDR2: MDHEN and SYDVKM. The CDR3 sequence is CASSPRDRDSYEQYF. CDR3 DNA: TGTGCCAGCAGTCCCCGGGACAGGGACTCCTACGAGCAGTACTTC. The variable domain in full, completed from reference TRBV28 and TRBJ2-7, reads DVKVTQSSRYLVKRTGEKVFLECVQDMDHENMFWYRQDPGLGLRLIYFSYDVKMKEKGDIPEGYSVSREKKERFSLILESASTNQTSMYLCASSPRDRDSYEQYFGPGTRLTVT.

The V and J genes are TRBV2 and TRBJ1-4, with a possible D match to TRBD1 (5 bases). The CDR3 is 14 amino acids. The germline V gene has CDR1 SNHLY and CDR2 FYNNEI. The ends were cut back, 3 bases at V and 0 bases at J, with 5 bases in the middle. The CDR3 bases are TGTGCCAGCAGTGAGGGGCCAACTAATGAAAAACTGTTTTTT. Encoded protein: CASSEGPTNEKLFF. Looking up the rest from reference TRBV2 and TRBJ1-4 gives the full variable domain: EPEVTQTPSHQVTQMGQEVILRCVPISNHLYFYWYRQILGQKVEFLVSFYNNEISEKSEIFDDQFSVERPDGSNFTLKIRSTKLEDSAMYFCASSEGPTNEKLFFGSGTQLSVL.

The rearrangement uses TRBV10-1 and TRBJ2-3; 7 bases align to TRBD2. V gave up 3 bases and J gave up 5 bases; unmatched junction bases: 5. The CDR3 extends over 14 amino acids. In germline, CDR1 is WNHNN, CDR2 SYGVQD (reference sequence). The CDR3 region is CASSEGLEIDTQYF. The CDR3 bases are TGCGCCAGCAGTGAAGGACTAGAGATAGATACGCAGTATTTT.

V usage is TRBV7-2 and J usage is TRBJ2-7; perhaps TRBD1 as D (6 bases). The CDR3 totals 15 residues. Germline-derived CDR1 and CDR2 are SGHTA and FQGNSA. The V end lost 5 bases, the J end lost 4 bases, and 18 bases lay between the germline ends. The CDR3: CASSLLSVRGYEQYF. CDR3 nucleotides: TGTGCCAGCAGCCTCCTATCAGTGAGGGGGTACGAGCAGTACTTC.

This clone was counted only a few times. The chain couples TRBV9 to TRBJ1-4, with D perhaps matching TRBD1 (5 bases). The V end was cut by 0 bases, the J end by 4 bases, with 13 bases between. Per germline, CDR1 SGDLS and CDR2 YYNGEE. This CDR3 has 16 amino acids. CDR3 in amino acids: CASSVAGAAFNEKLFF. The CDR3 coding sequence is TGTGCCAGCAGCGTAGCTGGGGCAGCTTTTAATGAAAAACTGTTTTTT.

The rearrangement joins TRBV27 to TRBJ1-1, with D uncertain. CDR3 size: 14 residues. Per germline, CDR1 MNHEY and CDR2 SMNVEV (reference sequence). Trimming took 5 bases from V and 4 from J, leaving 14 bases between them. The DNA for the CDR3 is TGTGCCAGCAGTCTAAGGGTCCGGGGCACTGAAGCTTTCTTT. Its protein is CASSLRVRGTEAFF.

On this clone itself: Other DNA sequences from this sample encode an identical CDR3 as well. This rearrangement joins TRBV29-1 to TRBJ2-6, with D perhaps TRBD2 (7 bases). There are 15 residues in the CDR3. Looked up from germline, CDR1 is SQVTM and CDR2 is ANQGSEA. The V end lost 4 bases, the J end lost 0 bases, and 10 bases lay between the germline ends. The CDR3 DNA reads TGCAGCGTTGGGGGGGGCTCCTCTGGGGCCAACGTCCTGACTTTC. It encodes CSVGGGSSGANVLTF.

The rearrangement uses TRBV6-4 and TRBJ2-1, with 7 nucleotides matching TRBD2. The length of the CDR3 is 12 residues. The germline V gene has CDR1 MRHNA and CDR2 SNTAGT. J was trimmed by 12 bases and V by 4 bases; bases with no gene match: 6. CDR3 in amino acids: CASSVEGGPQFF. In DNA form, the CDR3 reads TGTGCCAGCAGTGTCGAGGGAGGGCCGCAGTTCTTC.

This clone was found once. J is TRBJ1-6 and V is TRBV4-1, with D tentatively TRBD1 (5 bases). The germline V gene has CDR1 MGHRA and CDR2 YSYEKL. The V end lost 4 bases, the J end lost 9 bases, and 16 bases lay between the germline ends. The CDR3 is 15 amino acids. CDR3 loop: CASSPGGQRGSPLHF. CDR3 nucleotides: TGCGCCAGCAGCCCCGGCGGGCAGAGGGGTTCACCCCTCCACTTT.

The chain is built from TRBV28 and TRBJ2-7; D not resolved. The V gene's germline CDR1 is MDHEN and CDR2 SYDVKM. V was clipped by 10 bases and J by 2 bases, with 12 bases between them. This CDR3 region has 12 residues. CDR3 loop: CAIGGGAYEQYF. CDR3 nucleotide sequence: TGTGCCATTGGCGGTGGGGCCTACGAGCAGTACTTC.

The chain links TRBV29-1 to TRBJ2-1; TRBD2 is a possible D gene (6 bases). This CDR3 is built from 12 residues. V lost 6 bases and J 8 bases, leaving 14 bases between the germline ends. Germline-derived CDR1 and CDR2 are SQVTM and ANQGSEA. CDR3 in DNA: TGCAGCGTGAGGTCCGGGGGTCATGAGCAGTTCTTC. Encoded protein: CSVRSGGHEQFF.

This clone was counted only a few times. The chain joins TRBV27 to TRBJ2-7, with D uncertain. The germline V and J ends were trimmed by 0 bases and 6 bases, with 15 bases remaining between them. The CDR3 is 15 amino acids. Germline lookup yields CDR1 MNHEY and CDR2 SMNVEV (reference sequence). Here the CDR3 reads CASSLSHNLPSEQYF. CDR3 DNA sequence: TGTGCCAGCAGTTTATCGCACAACCTACCGAGCGAGCAGTACTTC.

As concerns this clone: A far larger clone differs by one base, so this is likely a read error. The final CDR3 position lacks the conserved phenylalanine or tryptophan, pointing to a likely read error. The chain links TRBV29-1 to TRBJ1-1; D unresolved. Germline-derived CDR1 and CDR2 are SQVTM and ANQGSEA. V lost 0 bases and J 1 base, leaving 12 bases between the germline ends. This CDR3 contains 15 residues. The CDR3 bases are TGCAGCGTTGAAGATCATGGGCTGGGGAACACTGAAGCTTTCCTT. It specifies CSVEDHGLGNTEAFL.

The chain employs TRBV9 and TRBJ2-7; 10 nucleotides line up with TRBD2. In germline, CDR1 is SGDLS, CDR2 YYNGEE. The CDR3 has 18 residues. Trimming at V came to 4 bases and at J to 4 bases, leaving 17 bases not matched to a gene. The CDR3 region is CASSPAIAGGPGGYEQYF. Written as DNA, the CDR3 is TGTGCCAGCAGCCCGGCGATAGCGGGAGGTCCAGGGGGTTACGAGCAGTACTTC.

The chain has TRBV20-1 and TRBJ2-7; D remains unclear. The CDR3 is 10 residues long. V was shortened by 4 bases and J by 7 bases, with 8 bases between the two germline ends. Germline V gene sequence: CDR1 DFQATT, CDR2 SNEGSKA (reference sequence). The CDR3 nucleotides are TGCAGTGCTACGCATAGGGAGCAGTACTTC. This codes for CSATHREQYF.

The V call is TRBV29-1, the J call TRBJ1-6; D perhaps matches TRBD1 (5 bases). Germline assignment: CDR1 SQVTM and CDR2 ANQGSEA. The CDR3 has 14 residues. V was pared by 5 bases and J by 7 bases, with 15 bases between. The CDR3 sequence is CSVRGGVFNSPLHF. The CDR3 nucleotides read TGCAGCGTTAGGGGAGGGGTCTTCAATTCACCCCTCCACTTT.

With respect to this clone: This may be a read error: a much more frequent sequence differs by one nucleotide. The same CDR3 can be traced to other DNA sequences in this sample. This chain connects TRBV7-9 to TRBJ1-1, with 7 nucleotides matching TRBD1. The CDR3 length is 14 residues. Germline V gene data show CDR1 as SEHNR and CDR2 as FQNEAQ (reference sequence). As DNA, the CDR3 is TGTGCCAGCAGTCATCAGGGGGAACGCACTGAAGCCTTCTTT. Translated: CASSHQGERTEAFF.